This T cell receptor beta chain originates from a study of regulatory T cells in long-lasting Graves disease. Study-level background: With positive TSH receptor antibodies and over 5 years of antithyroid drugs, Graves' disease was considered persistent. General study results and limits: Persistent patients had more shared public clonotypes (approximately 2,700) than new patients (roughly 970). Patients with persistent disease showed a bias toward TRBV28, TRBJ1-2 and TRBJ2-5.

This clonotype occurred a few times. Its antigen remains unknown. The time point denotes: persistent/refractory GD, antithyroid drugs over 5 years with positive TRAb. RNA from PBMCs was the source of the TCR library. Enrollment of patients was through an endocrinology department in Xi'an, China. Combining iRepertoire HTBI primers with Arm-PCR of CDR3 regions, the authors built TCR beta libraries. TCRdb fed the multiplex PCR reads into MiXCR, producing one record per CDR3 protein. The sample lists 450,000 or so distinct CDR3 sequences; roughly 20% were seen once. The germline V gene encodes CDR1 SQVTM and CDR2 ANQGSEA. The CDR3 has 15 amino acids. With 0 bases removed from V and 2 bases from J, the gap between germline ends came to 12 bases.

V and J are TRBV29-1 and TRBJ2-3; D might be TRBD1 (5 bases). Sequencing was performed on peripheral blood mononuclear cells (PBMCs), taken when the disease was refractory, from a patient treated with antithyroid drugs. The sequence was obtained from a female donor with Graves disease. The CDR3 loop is CSVEDLGVATDTQYF. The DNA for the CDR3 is TGCAGCGTTGAAGATCTAGGGGTCGCCACAGATACGCAGTATTTT.